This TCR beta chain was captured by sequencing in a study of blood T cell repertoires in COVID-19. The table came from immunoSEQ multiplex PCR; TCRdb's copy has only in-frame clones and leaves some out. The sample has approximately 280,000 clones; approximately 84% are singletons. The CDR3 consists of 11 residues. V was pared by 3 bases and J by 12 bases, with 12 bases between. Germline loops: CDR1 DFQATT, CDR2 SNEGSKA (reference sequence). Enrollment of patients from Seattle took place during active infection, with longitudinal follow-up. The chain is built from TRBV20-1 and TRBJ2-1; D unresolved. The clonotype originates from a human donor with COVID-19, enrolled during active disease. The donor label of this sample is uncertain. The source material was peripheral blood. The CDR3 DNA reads TGCAGTGCTAGGGGCAAACCGTGGCAGTTCTTC. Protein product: CSARGKPWQFF.